The rows below give T cell receptor beta chains drawn from one sample of a study of T cell repertoires in cytomegalovirus infection. Which antigens these TCRs recognize remains unknown. A single record per CDR3 protein comes from TCRdb applying MiXCR to the reads. The sample lists just under 500,000 distinct CDR3 sequences; 30% to 40% were seen once. Sequencing used cultured PBMCs, obtained from culture after CMV antigen stimulation. All receptors come from a human donor in good health (CMV status not recorded). Some clones in this sample may be carry-over from other donors' samples. CDR3s include the opening cysteine and the closing phenylalanine or tryptophan. The D gene is left open where the match is weak. The listing skips clone size in some rows; elsewhere it reads once, few, many or a size class.

>-|TRBJ1-1|few|TRBV6-5
CASSTPRDTEAFF
TGTGCCAGCAGTACCCCGAGGGACACTGAAGCTTTCTTT
>TRBD2|TRBJ2-1|-|TRBV27
CASSTGTRSYNEQFF
TGTGCCAGCAGCACCGGGACTAGAAGCTACAATGAGCAGTTCTTC
>TRBD2|TRBJ2-1|-|TRBV7-6
CASSSLAGVGNEQFF
TGTGCCAGCAGCTCACTAGCGGGAGTCGGTAATGAGCAGTTCTTC
>-|TRBJ2-7|few|TRBV7-2
CASSLGFPYEQYF
TGTGCCAGCAGCTTAGGGTTTCCCTACGAGCAGTACTTC
>TRBD2|TRBJ2-5|few|TRBV7-2
CASSLLGAGVSETQYF
TGTGCCAGCAGCTTATTGGGCGCGGGAGTCTCGGAGACCCAGTACTTC
>-|TRBJ1-2|-|TRBV7-2
CASSLVGARNYGYTF
TGTGCCAGCAGCTTAGTGGGGGCGCGGAACTATGGCTACACCTTC
>TRBD2|TRBJ2-3|few|TRBV7-6
CASSSPGLAVSTDTQYF
TGTGCCAGCAGCTCCCCGGGACTAGCGGTTAGCACAGATACGCAGTATTTT
>-|TRBJ2-3|few|TRBV7-2
CASSLTVADTQYF
TGTGCCAGCAGCTTAACCGTCGCAGATACGCAGTATTTT
>-|TRBJ1-6|-|TRBV7-2
CASSPGRGKNSPLHF
TGTGCCAGCAGCCCGGGCAGGGGAAAAAATTCACCCCTCCACTTT
>TRBD2|TRBJ2-1|-|TRBV5-5
CASSLGTLAGGEQFF
TGTGCCAGCAGCTTAGGCACGTTAGCGGGGGGCGAGCAGTTCTTC
>TRBD1|TRBJ1-5|-|TRBV29-1
CSVRQGADQPQHF
TGCAGCGTAAGACAGGGTGCCGATCAGCCCCAGCATTTT
>-|TRBJ2-1|-|TRBV19
CASSMKGRVYNEQFF
TGTGCCAGTAGTATGAAGGGGAGAGTGTACAATGAGCAGTTCTTC
>-|TRBJ2-5|-|TRBV27
CASSYRGIAAVLQETQYF
TGTGCCAGCAGTTACCGAGGGATAGCAGCCGTCCTCCAAGAGACCCAGTACTTC
>TRBD1|TRBJ1-2|-|TRBV7-9
CASSGDRVGGYTF
TGTGCCAGCAGCGGGGACAGGGTCGGAGGCTACACCTTC
>-|TRBJ2-7|-|TRBV6-2/TRBV6-3
CASEAPAIRYEQYF
TGTGCCAGCGAAGCCCCGGCAATCCGCTACGAGCAGTACTTC
>-|TRBJ2-1|few|TRBV29-1
CSVDSSSYNEQFF
TGCAGCGTTGATTCTAGCTCCTACAATGAGCAGTTCTTC
>TRBD1|TRBJ2-5|-|TRBV2
CASNGEAGGFQETQYF
TGTGCCAGCAATGGCGAGGCAGGGGGTTTTCAAGAGACCCAGTACTTC
>-|TRBJ1-2|many|TRBV7-2
CASSHQGYGYTF
TGTGCCAGCAGCCATCAGGGCTATGGCTACACCTTC